These 18 T cell receptor beta chains came from one sample sequenced in a study of T cells in Graves' hyperthyroidism and ophthalmopathy. The TCR beta CDR3 regions underwent amplification using RNA transcripts as the source. The HTBI primer set served for first-round RT-PCR of the TCR CDR3. TCRdb reprocessed the multiplex PCR reads via MiXCR and lists one record per CDR3 protein. Of 200,000 to 300,000 distinct CDR3 sequences in the sample, more than 20% were seen once. The sequenced sample consisted of blood. Every receptor here comes from a woman aged 40-49 years with Graves' ophthalmopathy.

The sample holds a few counts of this clonotype. A much larger clone is a single base away; this may be a read error. The chain recombines TRBV29-1 with TRBJ2-5; TRBD1 matches 10 bases. Per germline, CDR1 SQVTM and CDR2 ANQGSEA. CDR3 length: 15 amino acids. The chain's CDR3 is CSVIPGTGVRETLYF. The DNA for the CDR3 is TGCAGCGTAATCCCTGGGACAGGGGTCAGAGAGACCCTGTACTTC.

The genes are TRBV6-1 and TRBJ2-7, with D possibly TRBD2 on 5 matching bases. The CDR3 loop spans 13 amino acids. CDR1 is MNHNS, CDR2 SASEGT, per germline. The V end was cut by 5 bases, the J end by 3 bases, with 11 bases between. The CDR3 region has the DNA TGTGCCAGCAGTAATGGGGAGAGCTACGAGCAGTACTTC. It codes for CASSNGESYEQYF.

This clonotype was detected ten times or more. The chain combines TRBV20-1 with TRBJ2-7, with TRBD2 matching over 7 bases. CDR3 size: 15 residues. J lost 0 bases, V lost 1 base, and 6 bases had no gene match. Germline CDR1 reads DFQATT; CDR2 reads SNEGSKA (reference sequence). CDR3 residues: CSARVVRDYSYEQYF. The DNA for the CDR3 is TGCAGTGCTAGAGTCGTACGGGACTACTCCTACGAGCAGTACTTC.

The chain has TRBV29-1 and TRBJ2-5, with a weak D call TRBD1 (5 bases). Germline CDR1 SQVTM, CDR2 ANQGSEA. V was clipped by 8 bases and J by 3 bases, with 19 bases between them. The CDR3 is 14 amino acids. CDR3 coding DNA: TGCAGCACCCAAAGGGGTGGAGCGAAAGAGACCCAGTACTTC. This gives the protein CSTQRGGAKETQYF.

There are many counts of this clonotype. The gene calls are TRBV28 and TRBJ1-5; 9 bases are shared with TRBD1. The CDR3 is made up of 17 amino acids. Losses at the gene ends were 5 bases for V and 0 bases for J; bases not matched to a gene: 8. The V gene's germline CDR1 is MDHEN and CDR2 SYDVKM. The CDR3 loop reads CASSRRGQGFSNQPQHF. The CDR3 nucleotides read TGTGCCAGCAGTCGAAGAGGACAGGGGTTTAGCAATCAGCCCCAGCATTTT.

J is TRBJ2-7 and V is TRBV6-5; 8 nucleotides agree with TRBD2. The length of the CDR3 is 15 residues. Germline loops: CDR1 MNHEY, CDR2 SVGAGI. Trimming took 0 bases from V and 3 from J; bases not matched to a gene: 4. CDR3 nucleotide sequence: TGTGCCAGCAGTTACTCGAGCGGGGGAAACTACGAGCAGTACTTC. This sequence encodes CASSYSSGGNYEQYF.

With respect to this clonotype: Relative to the germline gene, one junction end is altered; a read error may explain this. The chain joins TRBV2 to TRBJ2-1; TRBD2 matches 7 bases. Germline lookup yields CDR1 SNHLY and CDR2 FYNNEI. This CDR3 has 16 residues. The CDR3 is CASRTTSERLYDEQFF. The CDR3 region has the DNA TGTGCCAGCAGGACTACTAGCGAGCGACTCTACGATGAGCAGTTCTTC.

The sample holds many counts of this clonotype. The gene calls are TRBV6-5 and TRBJ1-1; TRBD1 agrees at 8 bases. Trimming removed 0 bases from V and 4 bases from J; junction bases left unmatched: 10. The germline CDR1 and CDR2 sequences are MNHEY and SVGAGI. The CDR3 is 17 residues long. This CDR3 reads CASSYSLTGGMGTEAFF. CDR3 nucleotide sequence: TGTGCCAGCAGTTACTCGCTAACAGGGGGTATGGGCACTGAAGCTTTCTTT.

The chain joins TRBV7-2 to TRBJ2-7; D possibly corresponds to TRBD2 (6 bases). V lost 5 bases and J lost 3, with 14 bases in between. The V gene's germline CDR1 is SGHTA and CDR2 FQGNSA. The length of the CDR3 is 14 residues. As DNA, the CDR3 is TGTGCCAGCAGCCCAGTGGGGGGAAGCTACGAGCAGTACTTC. This encodes CASSPVGGSYEQYF.

V gene TRBV3-1 combines with J gene TRBJ2-2; the match to TRBD2 covers 9 bases. This CDR3 is built from 15 residues. V dropped 10 bases and J dropped 0; count of bases not matched to a gene: 6. Germline V lookup: CDR1 LGHDT, CDR2 YNNKEL (reference sequence). CDR3 bases: TGTGCCACATCAGCGGGAGGTGCGAACACCGGGGAGCTGTTTTTT. Protein product: CATSAGGANTGELFF.

This clonotype came up many times. The V gene is TRBV30, the J gene TRBJ1-2; 8 bases fit TRBD1. Looked up from germline, CDR1 is GTSNPN and CDR2 is SVGIG (reference sequence). The CDR3 is 13 amino acids. With V trimmed by 4 bases and J by 7 bases, 8 bases remained unmatched. Written as DNA, the CDR3 is TGTGCCTGGAATAGGGAACAGGGGGTTGGCTACACCTTC. Translating it yields CAWNREQGVGYTF.

This clonotype was seen ten or more times. Relative to the germline gene, one junction end is altered; a read error may explain this. The chain joins TRBV7-7 to TRBJ2-5; tentative D call: TRBD2 (6 bases). Germline lookup yields CDR1 SSHAT and CDR2 FNYEAQ (reference sequence). The CDR3 is 16 amino acids. CDR3 DNA sequence: TGTGCTAGCAGCTTAGGTGGAGCGGACGAGGGAGGGACCCAGTACTTC. This sequence encodes CASSLGGADEGGTQYF.

V is TRBV6-2 or TRBV6-3 and J is TRBJ1-1; TRBD1 aligns across 8 bases. V was clipped by 6 bases and J by 10 bases; unmatched bases: 13. Germline lookup yields CDR1 MNHEY and CDR2 SVGEGT. CDR3 length equals 14 residues. The CDR3 DNA follows: TGTGCCAGCAGCCATCGGACAGGGCATTGGGGAGCTTTCTTT. It translates to CASSHRTGHWGAFF.

This chain uses TRBV20-1 with TRBJ1-2; D gene unclear. The CDR3 is 13 residues long. In germline, CDR1 is DFQATT, CDR2 SNEGSKA (reference sequence). V gave up 0 bases and J gave up 5 bases, with 10 bases separating them. This CDR3 reads CSARDSAGYGYTF. DNA for the CDR3: TGCAGTGCTAGAGATTCGGCAGGATATGGCTACACCTTC.

J is TRBJ1-1 and V is TRBV3-1; weak D call: TRBD1 (6 bases). This CDR3 region has 16 residues. Germline CDR1 and CDR2: LGHDT and YNNKEL (reference sequence). Deletions cut 1 base from V and 0 bases from J, with 12 bases between. CDR3 nucleotide sequence: TGTGCCAGCAGCCAAGGGAGGGGGGGGATGAACACTGAAGCTTTCTTT. Its translation is CASSQGRGGMNTEAFF.

About this clonotype: One base away lies a much larger clone, so this may be a sequencing read error. The chain links TRBV19 to TRBJ2-7; 9 bases agree with TRBD1. The germline gives CDR1 LNHDA, CDR2 SQIVND (reference sequence). J was trimmed by 5 bases and V by 10 bases; bases with no gene match: 6. The CDR3 sequence is 12 residues long. The CDR3 here is CATGTGTHEQYF. Written as DNA, the CDR3 is TGTGCCACGGGGACAGGGACACACGAGCAGTACTTC.

This clonotype was recorded at least ten times. V is TRBV7-2 and J is TRBJ2-7; D unclear. Germline CDR1 reads SGHTA; CDR2 reads FQGNSA. The CDR3 consists of 14 residues. V was trimmed by 1 base and J by 0 bases, leaving 7 bases between them. This CDR3 reads CASSLDWSSYEQYF. The CDR3 nucleotides read TGTGCCAGCAGCTTAGACTGGAGCTCCTACGAGCAGTACTTC.

This clonotype has more than one count but fewer than ten. The chain couples TRBV6-5 to TRBJ2-2, with 7 bases aligning to TRBD1. Germline CDR1 MNHEY, CDR2 SVGAGI. The length of the CDR3 is 15 residues. J lost 6 bases, V lost 4 bases, and 8 bases had no gene match. In DNA form, the CDR3 reads TGTGCCAGCAGTTGGACAGGAGGACTCGCCGGGGAGCTGTTTTTT. Its protein is CASSWTGGLAGELFF.